A selection of T cell receptor beta chains follows, all from one sample in a study of shared clonotypes between healthy human individuals. Profiling relied on immunoSEQ multiplex PCR, and the TCRdb table lists in-frame clones only, not all of them. The sample contains approximately 460,000 clones, 60% to 80% of which appear only once. What was sequenced was PBMCs. The receptor set was obtained from a woman aged 40 to 49 in good health. Some clones in this sample may be carry-over from other donors' samples. Both conserved end residues are part of each CDR3. D genes are given only for firm matches. Size tells how often a clone was seen (once, few, many) or the class of an expanded clone, and some rows leave it out.

clone_size	d_call	v_call	j_call	cdr3_aa	cdr3_nt
NA	NA	TRBV18	TRBJ2-5	CASSPTAEGLLETQYF	TGTGCCAGCTCACCGACGGCGGAAGGGCTATTAGAGACCCAGTACTTC
NA	TRBD1	TRBV7-2	TRBJ2-1	CASSLPDRGEQFF	TGTGCCAGCAGCTTACCGGACAGGGGTGAGCAGTTCTTC
NA	NA	TRBV28	TRBJ1-2	CASRDSPNYGYTF	TGTGCCAGCAGGGACAGCCCTAACTATGGCTACACCTTC
NA	NA	TRBV5-1	TRBJ1-3	CASSAEGGSGNTIYF	TGCGCCAGCAGCGCAGAGGGAGGCTCTGGAAACACCATATATTTT
NA	NA	TRBV7-9	TRBJ1-2	CASSQFTPRQGDGYTF	TGTGCCAGCAGCCAATTTACCCCCAGGCAGGGAGATGGCTACACCTTC
NA	TRBD2	TRBV4-1	TRBJ2-7	CASSLRTSGSYEQYF	TGCGCCAGCAGCCTCAGGACTAGCGGGAGCTACGAGCAGTACTTC
NA	NA	TRBV5-1	TRBJ2-5	CASSLDTQETQYF	TGCGCCAGCAGCTTGGACACCCAAGAGACCCAGTACTTC
NA	TRBD2	TRBV2	TRBJ2-7	CASSGGTSISEQYF	TGTGCCAGCAGTGGTGGGACTAGCATCTCCGAGCAGTACTTC
NA	NA	TRBV7-8	TRBJ2-5	CASSPNSPGAQETQYF	TGTGCCAGCAGCCCAAACAGCCCAGGGGCCCAAGAGACCCAGTACTTC
NA	NA	TRBV7-3	TRBJ1-1	CASSNTGTAEAFF	TGTGCCAGCAGCAATACAGGGACCGCTGAAGCTTTCTTT
NA	NA	TRBV29-1	TRBJ1-1	CSVEWGQNTEAFF	TGCAGCGTCGAATGGGGACAGAACACTGAAGCTTTCTTT
NA	NA	TRBV11-1	TRBJ2-3	CASSLVTDTQYF	TGTGCCAGCAGCTTAGTCACAGATACGCAGTATTTT
NA	TRBD1	TRBV6-1	TRBJ1-5	CASIGAKGAGQPQHF	TGTGCCAGCATTGGGGCGAAGGGGGCAGGTCAGCCCCAGCATTTT
NA	NA	TRBV6-4	TRBJ2-1	CASSDEAGEDWNEQFF	TGTGCCAGCAGTGACGAGGCAGGGGAAGATTGGAATGAGCAGTTCTTC
once	NA	TRBV29-1	TRBJ1-6	CSVAAGGNSPLHF	TGCAGCGTTGCCGCGGGGGGGAATTCACCCCTCCACTTT
NA	TRBD2	TRBV27	TRBJ2-3	CASSATGGTSPDTQYF	TGTGCCAGCAGCGCTACGGGGGGGACTAGCCCAGATACGCAGTATTTT
NA	TRBD1	TRBV27	TRBJ2-2	CASTGQGYGELFF	TGTGCCAGCACCGGACAGGGGTACGGGGAGCTGTTTTTT
NA	NA	TRBV18	TRBJ2-2	CASSPRVGGDTGELFF	TGTGCCAGCTCACCCCGGGTTGGCGGGGACACCGGGGAGCTGTTTTTT
NA	TRBD1	TRBV27	TRBJ1-1	CASKKGGAGDTEAFF	TGTGCCAGCAAAAAAGGGGGCGCCGGGGACACTGAAGCTTTCTTT
NA	TRBD1	TRBV7-2	TRBJ2-5	CASSPRQGTETQYF	TGTGCCAGCAGCCCCCGACAGGGTACGGAGACCCAGTACTTC
NA	TRBD2	TRBV10-3	TRBJ2-5	CAISEGGSGLAGETQYF	TGTGCCATCAGTGAGGGGGGGTCGGGACTAGCGGGAGAGACCCAGTACTTC
NA	NA	TRBV19	TRBJ1-2	CASSIDRETPYGYTF	TGTGCCAGTAGTATAGATCGGGAGACACCTTATGGCTACACCTTC
NA	TRBD1	TRBV5-1	TRBJ1-3	CASSAGQGGNTIYF	TGCGCCAGCAGCGCGGGACAGGGGGGAAACACCATATATTTT
NA	NA	TRBV9	TRBJ2-1	CASSVDSSYNEQFF	TGTGCCAGCAGCGTAGACTCCTCCTACAATGAGCAGTTCTTC
once	TRBD1	TRBV7-9	TRBJ1-4	CASSPSAGTGNEKLFF	TGTGCCAGCAGTCCCTCCGCGGGGACAGGGAATGAAAAACTGTTTTTT
NA	NA	TRBV30	TRBJ1-2	CAWSPDGTYGYTF	TGTGCCTGGAGTCCGGACGGAACCTATGGCTACACCTTC